This entry lists 15 T cell receptor beta chains sequenced from one sample in a study of regulatory T cells in long-lasting Graves disease. Sample time point: persistent/refractory GD, antithyroid drugs over 5 years with positive TRAb. Extracted PBMC RNA gave rise to the TCR library. Relying on iRepertoire HTBI primers and Arm-PCR of CDR3 regions, the team built TCR beta libraries. TCRdb re-called the multiplex PCR reads through MiXCR, storing one row per CDR3 protein. This table has 500,000 to 800,000 distinct CDR3 sequences, around 30% appearing once. Source: peripheral blood mononuclear cells (PBMCs), taken when the disease was refractory, from a patient treated with antithyroid drugs. Receptors originate from a female donor with Graves disease.

This clonotype appeared a few times. The chain has TRBV20-1 and TRBJ1-2, with 7 bases matching TRBD1. With V trimmed by 6 bases and J by 6 bases, 13 bases remained unmatched. The germline V gene encodes CDR1 DFQATT and CDR2 SNEGSKA (reference sequence). CDR3 length equals 14 residues. CDR3 nucleotide sequence: TGCAGTGCCGCGATGGGAAGGGGGCCCAATGGCTACACCTTC. It is translated as CSAAMGRGPNGYTF.

V is TRBV20-1 and J is TRBJ1-2, with 8 bases identical to TRBD1. The CDR3 consists of 14 residues. Germline CDR1 and CDR2: DFQATT and SNEGSKA (reference sequence). V shed 7 bases and J 5 bases; nucleotides not matched to a gene: 12. The chain's CDR3 is CSGKDRGHFYGYTF. CDR3 in DNA: TGCAGTGGCAAAGACAGGGGACATTTTTATGGCTACACCTTC.

This clonotype was found a few times. This chain links TRBV5-1 with TRBJ2-7, with D unclear. Germline CDR1 reads SGHRS; CDR2 reads YFSETQ. CDR3 length equals 14 residues. Deletions cut 4 bases from V and 1 base from J, with 12 bases between. The CDR3 DNA reads as TGCGCCAGCAGCCCACGACCTATGTCCTACGAGCAGTACTTC. It translates to CASSPRPMSYEQYF.

The chain carries TRBV6-5 and TRBJ2-1; perhaps TRBD1 as D (6 bases). The V gene's germline CDR1 is MNHEY and CDR2 SVGAGI. Trimming cost V 4 bases and J 0 bases, with 22 bases left between them. This CDR3 is 19 amino acids long. This CDR3 reads CASSFTGTTSGISYNEQFF. In DNA, the CDR3 is TGTGCCAGCAGTTTTACCGGGACAACAAGCGGCATCTCCTACAATGAGCAGTTCTTC.

This clonotype was picked up many times. This chain uses TRBV28 with TRBJ1-1; D is unresolved. The germline V and J ends were trimmed by 5 bases and 0 bases, with 7 bases remaining between them. CDR1 is MDHEN, CDR2 SYDVKM, per germline. The CDR3 is 13 residues long. The CDR3 protein is CASSPQMNTEAFF. CDR3 nucleotide sequence: TGTGCCAGCAGTCCGCAGATGAACACTGAAGCTTTCTTT.

The chain combines TRBV12-3 or TRBV12-4 with TRBJ2-4, with 11 nucleotides matching TRBD2. The CDR3 is made up of 13 amino acids. The V segment lost 7 bases and the J segment 8 bases; nucleotides outside the gene matches: 4. The CDR3 reads CASTQGLADIQYF. The CDR3 bases are TGTGCCAGCACCCAGGGACTAGCGGACATTCAGTACTTC.

This clonotype was detected only a few times. The chain employs TRBV29-1 and TRBJ1-4; tentatively, D is TRBD1 (5 bases). The CDR3 contains 13 residues. Trimming took 3 bases from V and 7 from J, leaving 12 bases between them. Germline V gene data show CDR1 as SQVTM and CDR2 as ANQGSEA. The CDR3 here is CSVERGRGEKLFF. CDR3 nucleotide sequence: TGCAGCGTTGAGAGGGGACGTGGTGAAAAACTGTTTTTT.

This sequence joins TRBV27 and TRBJ1-1; D not resolved. The CDR3 is 13 amino acids. Germline lookup yields CDR1 MNHEY and CDR2 SMNVEV (reference sequence). The V end was cut by 2 bases, the J end by 6 bases, with 10 bases between. The CDR3 loop reads CASSLDGPAEAFF. In DNA form, the CDR3 reads TGTGCCAGCAGTTTAGACGGCCCTGCTGAAGCTTTCTTT.

This clonotype was picked up one time. V and J are TRBV11-2 and TRBJ1-6; D is unclear. The V end lost 3 bases, the J end lost 12 bases, and 9 bases lay between the germline ends. This CDR3 comprises 12 residues. Germline V gene lookup returns CDR1 SGHAT and CDR2 FQNNGV. The chain's CDR3 is CASSLGNGPLHF. CDR3 coding DNA: TGTGCCAGCAGCTTGGGGAACGGACCCCTCCACTTT.

The chain has TRBV15 and TRBJ1-2; a weak D match, TRBD1 (6 bases). Germline V gene lookup returns CDR1 LNHNV and CDR2 YYDKDF (reference sequence). V was cut by 8 bases and J by 2 bases, with 24 bases left in between. The CDR3 runs 17 residues. The CDR3 DNA reads TGTGCCACCGAACCCGGACAGTCCCGCCGCGAAAACTATGGCTACACCTTC. It is translated as CATEPGQSRRENYGYTF.

This chain links TRBV29-1 with TRBJ1-4, with D tentatively TRBD1 (6 bases). Trimming left V 7 bases short and J 8 bases short, with 14 bases between. The V gene's germline CDR1 is SQVTM and CDR2 ANQGSEA. The CDR3 runs to 12 residues. CDR3 in DNA: TGCAGCGCAGGACAGATAGGCGAAAAACTGTTTTTT. It translates to CSAGQIGEKLFF.

This clonotype was counted ten times or more. The chain links TRBV28 to TRBJ2-7; 11 positions agree with TRBD2. Germline trimming cut 0 bases from V and 4 bases from J; bases unmatched to any gene: 23. Germline V gene lookup returns CDR1 MDHEN and CDR2 SYDVKM. The CDR3 covers 22 residues. CDR3 nucleotides: TGTGCCAGCAGTTTATGCACTAGCGGGAGCAACGTTGCGCGAGGCGTCCCTTACGAGCAGTACTTC. Protein sequence: CASSLCTSGSNVARGVPYEQYF.

With respect to this clonotype: A much larger clone is a single base away; this may be a read error. The rearrangement links TRBV2 to TRBJ2-7; D ambiguous. The CDR3 extends over 11 amino acids. The germline gives CDR1 SNHLY, CDR2 FYNNEI. The chain's CDR3 is CASKISYEQCF. CDR3 nucleotide sequence: TGTGCCAGCAAAATATCTTACGAGCAGTGCTTC.

V and J are TRBV19 and TRBJ1-3, with D maybe TRBD1 (5 bases). V lost 9 bases to trimming and J lost 4 bases, with 16 bases between them. Germline CDR1 and CDR2: LNHDA and SQIVND (reference sequence). This CDR3 spans 14 amino acids. CDR3 in amino acids: CASLRPGPGNTIYF. CDR3 in DNA: TGTGCCAGCCTAAGACCGGGACCCGGAAACACCATATATTTT.

The gene calls are TRBV12-3 or TRBV12-4 and TRBJ2-2, with 15 nucleotides matching TRBD2. The CDR3 sequence is 16 residues long. With 6 bases clipped from V and 8 bases from J, the junction kept 7 bases outside the gene matches. The CDR3 region has the DNA TGTGCCAGCAGCCGTCAAGGACTAGCGGGAGGGGGGGAGCTGTTTTTT. As protein: CASSRQGLAGGGELFF.